The clone carrying this T cell receptor (beta chain) is labeled medium-sized. Between the trimmed V and J ends, which lost 4 bases and 0 bases, there was a span of 11 bases. The CDR3 covers 15 residues. Germline V gene sequence: CDR1 SGDLS, CDR2 YYNGEE. Semi-nested PCR with Nested Universal Primer A followed constant-region reverse priming of full-length variable regions. From the 5' RACE reads, TCRdb called clonotypes with MiXCR, one entry per CDR3 protein. The sample includes some 37,000 distinct CDR3 sequences, approximately 20% of them seen just once. The rearrangement links TRBV9 to TRBJ2-1; D unresolved. This TCR derives from a female donor with breast cancer. What was sequenced was naive CD4+ T cells sorted from a lymph node. The subset: naive CD4+ T cells, CD4+CD45RA+CD25-. The CDR3 loop is CASSLGISSYNEQFF. The DNA of the CDR3 is TGTGCCAGCAGCTTAGGGATAAGCTCCTACAATGAGCAGTTCTTC.